The 21 T cell receptor beta chains given below trace back to one sample, sequenced in a study of cytomegalovirus exposure and HLA in healthy donors. PCR primers comprised 60 Vbeta and 13 Jbeta primers. The data were produced by immunoSEQ multiplex PCR, yet TCRdb's version contains in-frame clones alone and is incomplete. The profile shows some 170,000 clones, 82% of them singletons. Specimen: PBMCs. Every receptor here comes from a girl aged 2 to 9 in good health and CMV-seropositive.

The rearrangement links TRBV9 to TRBJ2-1; possibly TRBD1 for D (5 bases). The CDR3 is 14 residues long. V was cut by 3 bases and J by 12 bases, with 19 bases left in between. CDR1 SGDLS and CDR2 YYNGEE come from the germline V gene. The CDR3 protein is CASSEGHNRQGQFF. The CDR3 DNA follows: TGTGCCAGCAGCGAGGGGCATAACAGGCAGGGGCAGTTCTTC.

This chain connects TRBV27 to TRBJ2-5; 13 nucleotides align to TRBD2. The V and J ends lost 3 bases and 5 bases, in that order; junction bases with no gene match: 12. This CDR3 contains 18 residues. Germline CDR1 reads MNHEY; CDR2 reads SMNVEV (reference sequence). In DNA form, the CDR3 reads TGTGCCAGCAGTTTTTCCGGACTAGCGGGAGATTTCACGGAGACCCAGTACTTC. It translates to CASSFSGLAGDFTETQYF.

V and J are TRBV30 and TRBJ1-2, with 7 bases matching TRBD1. J was trimmed by 8 bases and V by 5 bases; bases with no gene match: 11. The CDR3 contains 13 residues. Germline V gene data show CDR1 as GTSNPN and CDR2 as SVGIG (reference sequence). The CDR3 sequence is CAWDTLTGQGYTF. Written as DNA, the CDR3 is TGTGCCTGGGATACACTGACAGGGCAAGGCTACACCTTC.

This clone has only a few counts. This rearrangement joins TRBV5-4 to TRBJ2-3; unclear D gene. Trimming removed 2 bases from V and 5 bases from J, with 6 bases in between. Germline CDR1 and CDR2: SGHNT and YYREEE (reference sequence). The CDR3 consists of 12 residues. In DNA form, the CDR3 reads TGTGCCAGCAGCTTCTTCTTAGATACGCAGTATTTT. Translating it yields CASSFFLDTQYF.

The chain carries TRBV27 and TRBJ2-7, with D possibly matching TRBD2 (6 bases). V was clipped by 3 bases and J by 2 bases, with 17 bases between them. Germline CDR1 MNHEY, CDR2 SMNVEV (reference sequence). The CDR3 is 16 residues long. The CDR3 region is CASSLGSGGITYEQYF. The CDR3 DNA reads TGTGCCAGCAGTTTGGGGAGTGGCGGGATAACCTACGAGCAGTACTTC.

This chain uses TRBV7-3 with TRBJ2-7, with 7 bases that match TRBD1. The J segment lost 5 bases and the V segment lost 5 bases, leaving 9 bases of the junction unmatched. From germline, CDR1 is SGHTA and CDR2 FQGTGA. The CDR3 is 14 residues long. CDR3 DNA sequence: TGTGCCAGCAGCAAAACAGGGGTAAGGGACGAGCAGTACTTC. Translation gives CASSKTGVRDEQYF.

This rearrangement joins TRBV5-4 to TRBJ1-2; maybe TRBD1 (5 bases). CDR3 length: 13 amino acids. Germline CDR1 reads SGHNT; CDR2 reads YYREEE (reference sequence). V lost 0 bases, J lost 8 bases, and 11 bases lay in between. CDR3 protein: CASSLVREGGYTF. CDR3 bases: TGTGCCAGCAGCTTGGTTAGGGAGGGGGGCTACACCTTC.

V gene TRBV10-3 combines with J gene TRBJ2-2; D possibly corresponds to TRBD1 (6 bases). This CDR3 has 12 amino acids. CDR1 and CDR2 from the germline V gene are ENHRY and SYGVKD. V was shortened by 7 bases and J by 5 bases, with 8 bases between the two germline ends. The CDR3 DNA reads as TGTGCCATCATTCAGGGGACCGGGGAGCTGTTTTTT. This gives the protein CAIIQGTGELFF.

This clone was seen a handful of times. The chain has TRBV5-1 and TRBJ2-3; 11 nucleotides match TRBD2. The germline V gene has CDR1 SGHRS and CDR2 YFSETQ. The CDR3 sequence is 14 residues long. V lost 4 bases and J lost 5; bases outside the gene matches: 3. The CDR3 DNA reads as TGCGCCAGCAGCCCCGGACTAGCGGGAGATACGCAGTATTTT. Residues: CASSPGLAGDTQYF.

The CDR3 spells CAWTDRGSNQPQHF. The CDR3 DNA reads as TGTGCCTGGACCGACAGGGGAAGCAATCAGCCCCAGCATTTT. The V call is TRBV30, the J call TRBJ1-5; TRBD1 matches at 8 bases. V shed 4 bases and J 1 base; nucleotides not matched to a gene: 3. The germline gives CDR1 GTSNPN, CDR2 SVGIG (reference sequence). CDR3 length: 14 amino acids.

The chain uses TRBV9 and TRBJ1-1; D remains unclear. V lost 4 bases and J 0 bases, leaving 4 bases between the germline ends. This CDR3 is built from 12 residues. Per germline, CDR1 SGDLS and CDR2 YYNGEE. The CDR3 DNA follows: TGTGCCAGCAGCAGCATGAACACTGAAGCTTTCTTT. It specifies CASSSMNTEAFF.

V is TRBV5-1 and J is TRBJ2-5; TRBD1 matches at 8 bases. The CDR3 length is 14 residues. The ends lost 0 bases at V and 8 bases at J; junction bases unmatched: 6. Per the germline V gene, CDR1 is SGHRS and CDR2 is YFSETQ. The CDR3 DNA sequence: TGCGCCAGCAGCTTGGTATGGACAGGGAATACCCAGTACTTC. It codes for CASSLVWTGNTQYF.

The chain uses TRBV27 and TRBJ1-3; D might be TRBD1 (5 bases). Trimming cost V 6 bases and J 1 base, with 16 bases left between them. The CDR3 extends over 16 amino acids. Germline CDR1 and CDR2: MNHEY and SMNVEV (reference sequence). In DNA form, the CDR3 reads TGTGCCAGCAGCCCCTTGACAGTAACTTCTGGAAACACCATATATTTT. This gives the protein CASSPLTVTSGNTIYF.

V usage is TRBV4-1 and J usage is TRBJ2-3; 7 nucleotides line up with TRBD2. The trim removed 1 base at V and 0 bases at J, leaving 22 bases unmatched. Germline CDR1 and CDR2: MGHRA and YSYEKL. CDR3 length: 22 residues. CDR3 in DNA: TGCGCCAGCAGCCAAGGGCCCTTGCGGAGCGGGATCATCTCTGGGAGCACAGATACGCAGTATTTT. Translating it yields CASSQGPLRSGIISGSTDTQYF.

This chain connects TRBV30 to TRBJ1-4; D ambiguous. V dropped 1 base and J dropped 4 bases, with 10 bases sitting between them. Germline assignment: CDR1 GTSNPN and CDR2 SVGIG (reference sequence). This CDR3 has 14 residues. CDR3 residues: CAWSAWASNEKLFF. The CDR3 DNA follows: TGTGCCTGGAGTGCCTGGGCCAGTAATGAAAAACTGTTTTTT. Drawing the rest from reference TRBV30 and TRBJ1-4, the complete variable domain is SQTIHQWPATLVQPVGSPLSLECTVEGTSNPNLYWYRQAAGRGLQLLFYSVGIGQISSEVPQNLSASRPQDRQFILSSKKLLLSDSGFYLCAWSAWASNEKLFFGSGTQLSVL.

This clone was seen a handful of times. The chain joins TRBV6-5 to TRBJ2-1, with 12 positions matching TRBD2. Germline V gene lookup returns CDR1 MNHEY and CDR2 SVGAGI. The V and J ends lost 6 bases and 3 bases, in that order; junction bases with no gene match: 3. There are 15 residues in the CDR3. CDR3 bases: TGTGCCAGCAGCTCTAGCGGGAGGGGCTACAATGAGCAGTTCTTC. It translates to CASSSSGRGYNEQFF.

The gene calls are TRBV28 and TRBJ1-2, with 10 bases identical to TRBD1. CDR3 size: 14 residues. Germline-derived CDR1 and CDR2 are MDHEN and SYDVKM. V shed 4 bases, J shed 8 bases, and the junction held 7 bases outside the gene matches. CDR3 in DNA: TGTGCCAGCAGTTGGGGGGACAGGGGAGTAGGCTACACCTTC. This codes for CASSWGDRGVGYTF.

Only a few counts were recorded for this clone. The CDR3 protein is CASSQVQGDEQFF. The CDR3 coding sequence is TGCGCCAGCAGCCAAGTACAGGGCGATGAGCAGTTCTTC. The chain is built from TRBV4-1 and TRBJ2-1, with TRBD1 as a possible D gene (6 bases). Trimming removed 1 base at V and 8 bases at J, with 9 bases between. The CDR3 extends over 13 amino acids. The germline V gene encodes CDR1 MGHRA and CDR2 YSYEKL.

Only one count was recorded for this clone. The chain couples TRBV5-4 to TRBJ1-2, with 7 bases fitting TRBD1. From germline, CDR1 is SGHNT and CDR2 YYREEE (reference sequence). The CDR3 totals 17 residues. J was trimmed by 4 bases and V by 4 bases; bases with no gene match: 16. The CDR3 DNA reads as TGTGCCAGCAGCCGCCAGGCAGGGGGAGTGCTAGGCTATGGCTACACCTTC. Its translation: CASSRQAGGVLGYGYTF.

The chain joins TRBV7-2 to TRBJ2-1, with D hard to call. Germline values: CDR1 SGHTA, CDR2 FQGNSA. CDR3 length: 17 amino acids. V was trimmed by 3 bases and J by 3 bases, leaving 18 bases between them. The CDR3, as DNA: TGTGCCAGCAGCTTCATCCCCTCAAGCGATAACTACAATGAGCAGTTCTTC. This gives the protein CASSFIPSSDNYNEQFF.

The chain has TRBV29-1 and TRBJ1-2; D uncertain. Germline CDR1 reads SQVTM; CDR2 reads ANQGSEA. The CDR3 consists of 10 residues. V was pared by 6 bases and J by 5 bases, with 7 bases between. The chain's CDR3 is CSVYLYGYTF. DNA for the CDR3: TGCAGCGTCTATTTGTATGGCTACACCTTC.